Sequencing of this T cell receptor beta chain was carried out in a study of blood T cell repertoires in COVID-19. TCRdb's copy holds only in-frame clones and misses some; the assay was immunoSEQ multiplex PCR. The table has approximately 240,000 clones, 75% to 95% seen once. V was pared by 2 bases and J by 2 bases, with 12 bases between. The CDR3 loop spans 15 amino acids. Germline assignment: CDR1 SEHNR and CDR2 FQNEAQ (reference sequence). The cohort comprised adults aged about 18 to 90 years residing in 24 US areas. Cohort assignment relied on participant-reported clinical history. The source of this sequence is a young woman who had recovered from COVID-19. The chain recombines TRBV7-9 with TRBJ1-2; D might be TRBD1 (5 bases). The sequenced sample was PBMCs or T cells enriched from blood (not recorded which). The CDR3 spells CASSLTPRGNYGYTF. The CDR3, as DNA: TGTGCCAGCAGCTTAACGCCTCGGGGGAACTATGGCTACACCTTC.